The clone carrying this T cell receptor (beta chain) was found a few times. This sample was included in a study of blood T cells in healthy people across ages. This CDR3 has 14 amino acids. The germline V gene has CDR1 DFQATT and CDR2 SNEGSKA (reference sequence). The V and J ends lost 6 bases and 3 bases, in that order; junction bases with no gene match: 7. The use of a sample-barcoded 5' primer and a J-beta primer mix characterized a second PCR of roughly 6 to 11 cycles. TCRdb ran MiXCR on the 5' RACE reads and lists one entry per CDR3 protein. The sample has roughly 900,000 distinct CDR3 sequences; roughly 43% are singletons.

The clonotype comes from a man aged 30-40 years in good health. The chain joins TRBV20-1 to TRBJ2-3, with 9 bases that match TRBD1. Sequencing was done on a sample of blood. DNA for the CDR3: TGCAGTGCGGTGACAGGGGGTGAGACAGATACGCAGTATTTT. Its translation is CSAVTGGETDTQYF.